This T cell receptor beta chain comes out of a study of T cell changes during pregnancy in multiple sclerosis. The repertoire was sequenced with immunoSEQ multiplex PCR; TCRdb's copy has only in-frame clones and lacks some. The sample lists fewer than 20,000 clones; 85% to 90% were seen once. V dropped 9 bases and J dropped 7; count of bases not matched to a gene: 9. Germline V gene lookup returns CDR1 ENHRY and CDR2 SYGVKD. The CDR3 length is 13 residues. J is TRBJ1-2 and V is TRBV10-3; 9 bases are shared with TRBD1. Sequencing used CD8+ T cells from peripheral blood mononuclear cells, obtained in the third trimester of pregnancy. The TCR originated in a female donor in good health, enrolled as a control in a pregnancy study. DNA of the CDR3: TGTGCCATTCCGGGACAGGGATTAAGTGGCTACACCTTC. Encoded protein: CAIPGQGLSGYTF.